The present entry profiles one TCR beta chain with its context. The sample holds other DNA sequences that translate to the same CDR3. The data belong to a study of shared clonotypes between healthy human individuals. Study-level information: Donors consisted of a couple of women and three men between 18 and 49. There were three CD4 naive, three CD4 memory, two CD8 naive and one CD8 memory plates per donor.

In the study's own analysis: As immunoSEQ supplied junction-only sequences (without quality scores), filtering differed. TCRdb's table, derived via immunoSEQ multiplex PCR, lists solely in-frame clones and lacks some. V, J and clone size were drawn from that table, and D and trimming were deduced from the DNA. The sample shows some 1 million clones, around 74% of them seen only once. The CDR3 has 13 residues. Trimming pared 2 bases from V and 2 bases from J, leaving 6 bases between. Germline V lookup: CDR1 MNHNS, CDR2 SASEGT. The donors were all Caucasian adults (living in Nashville, Tennessee). V and J are TRBV6-1 and TRBJ1-2; D is ambiguous. Sequencing used memory CD4+ T cells sorted from blood. Subset here: CD45RA-negative fraction. This sequence originates from a man in his late teens or twenties in good health. Written as DNA, the CDR3 is TGTGCCAGCAGTGAAATGGGAAACTATGGCTACACCTTC. Translated, it gives CASSEMGNYGYTF.